This TCR beta chain was recorded in a study of cytomegalovirus exposure and HLA in healthy donors. About the study: Across around 400 genotyped donors, roughly 85% landed in the Caucasian-associated ancestry cluster.

Study results and limitations: Accounts indicate the classifier identified cytomegalovirus status with strong specificity and sensitivity. The study listed approximately 160 cytomegalovirus-associated TCR beta chains.

Use of 60 Vbeta and 13 Jbeta primers characterized the PCR. Clones were sequenced by immunoSEQ multiplex PCR, and TCRdb holds only the in-frame ones, with some missing. The sample yields about 150,000 clones, approximately 71% seen once. In the case of this clone: The antigen remains unidentified.

The V end was cut by 1 base, the J end by 8 bases, with 11 bases between. This CDR3 region has 14 residues. The germline V gene has CDR1 SGHVS and CDR2 FQNEAQ. The sequence was obtained from a man younger than 40 in good health and CMV-seropositive. The chain combines TRBV7-8 with TRBJ1-4; possible D gene TRBD1, 5 bases. Sequencing was done on a sample of PBMCs. The CDR3 sequence: CASSLDRTNEKLFF. The CDR3 DNA sequence: TGTGCCAGCAGCTTAGACAGGACAAACGAAAAACTGTTTTTT.